This T cell receptor beta chain originates from a study of cytotoxic CD8 clonotypes in ibrutinib-treated CLL. Study-wide background: The patients comprised some twelve relapsed/refractory and about 15 treatment-naive cases, 17 IGHV unmutated. After treatment lasting a median roughly 13 months, range 6 to 36, response samples were collected. Study-wide results and caveats: Samples were collected at differing times from sustained-remission and progressing patients. Age-matched healthy donor levels were exceeded by baseline clonality, which tracked circulating CD8+ T-cell counts.

Worth noting for this clone: Its target is unknown.

Assay used: immunoSEQ multiplex PCR; TCRdb lists only in-frame clones, some missing. The table lists 45,000 to 50,000 clones, about half of them singletons, with 30% to 35% in the top ten. The CDR3 runs to 15 residues. Germline CDR1 reads LNHDA; CDR2 reads SQIVND (reference sequence). V lost 7 bases and J 0 bases, leaving 13 bases between the germline ends. The V and J genes are TRBV19 and TRBJ1-3; D is ambiguous. Source: PBMCs, taken after 12 months of ibrutinib treatment. The receptor's source is a human donor with chronic lymphocytic leukemia. For the CDR3, the DNA is TGTGCCAGTAATCCGGCGGCGAGCTCTGGAAACACCATATATTTT. Protein sequence: CASNPAASSGNTIYF.